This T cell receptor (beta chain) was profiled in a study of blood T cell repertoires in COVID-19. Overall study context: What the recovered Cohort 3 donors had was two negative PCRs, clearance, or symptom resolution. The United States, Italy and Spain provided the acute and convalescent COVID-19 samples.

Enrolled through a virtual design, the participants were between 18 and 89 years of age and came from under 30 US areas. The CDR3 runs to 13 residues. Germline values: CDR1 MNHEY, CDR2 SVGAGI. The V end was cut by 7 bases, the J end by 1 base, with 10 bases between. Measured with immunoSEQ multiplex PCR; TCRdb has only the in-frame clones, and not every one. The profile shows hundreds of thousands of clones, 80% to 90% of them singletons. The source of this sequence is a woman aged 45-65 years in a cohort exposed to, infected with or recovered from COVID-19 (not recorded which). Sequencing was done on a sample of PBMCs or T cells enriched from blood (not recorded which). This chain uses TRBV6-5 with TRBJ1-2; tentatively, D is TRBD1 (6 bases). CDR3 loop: CASTPQGNYGYTF. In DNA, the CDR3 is TGTGCCAGCACCCCACAGGGTAACTATGGCTACACCTTC.